This T cell receptor (beta chain) came from a study of Ad26.COV2.S vaccination and SARS-CoV-2 variants. Only in-frame clones appear in the TCRdb table, and some are missing; sequencing was by immunoSEQ multiplex PCR. This sample has about 350,000 clones, with roughly 85% found just once. Germline CDR1 reads SGDLS; CDR2 reads YYNGEE. V shed 3 bases and J shed 0 bases, with 13 bases lying between them. The CDR3 extends over 16 amino acids. Treatment defined: around 19 received Ad26.COV2.S at low or high dose, single or two shots; about 5 received placebo; per-sample allocation not given. Each sample was drawn 63 days after the first injection (of vaccine or placebo).

The sample consisted of peripheral blood, taken in a trial of Ad26.COV2.S vaccine versus placebo. The receptor's source is a person aged 18-60 years who received the Ad26.COV2.S COVID-19 vaccine or a placebo. The chain combines TRBV9 with TRBJ2-1; D might be TRBD1 or TRBD2, each matching 5 bases. The chain's CDR3 is CASSAPEGSSYNEQFF. CDR3 DNA sequence: TGTGCCAGCAGCGCCCCCGAGGGGAGCTCCTACAATGAGCAGTTCTTC.